This record looks at one T cell receptor (beta chain) sequence and its context. Time point noted: newly diagnosed GD, antithyroid drugs for less than 3 months. RNA extracted from PBMCs served as the sequencing template. The data originate from a study of regulatory T cells in long-lasting Graves disease. The CDR3 consists of 16 residues. V was clipped by 4 bases and J by 4 bases, with 19 bases between them. From germline, CDR1 is WSHSY and CDR2 SAAADI. Relying on iRepertoire HTBI primers and Arm-PCR of CDR3 regions, the team built TCR beta libraries. TCRdb re-analysed the multiplex PCR reads in MiXCR, keeping a single row per CDR3 protein. The sample holds some 220,000 distinct CDR3 sequences, roughly a fifth seen once. A further study also used this sample, focusing on T cells in Graves' hyperthyroidism and ophthalmopathy.

The clonotype originates from a woman aged 30 to 39 with Graves disease. The genes are TRBV10-2 and TRBJ1-2; D is ambiguous. Source: peripheral blood mononuclear cells (PBMCs), taken at new diagnosis, from a patient treated with antithyroid drugs. In DNA, the CDR3 is TGCGCCAGCAGTGGTTCTGGGGAGGGAAATCGCTATGGCTACACCTTC. Translated: CASSGSGEGNRYGYTF.